This TCR beta chain originates from a study of blood T cell repertoires in COVID-19. Study-level information: Both acute and convalescent COVID-19 samples were obtained from the United States, Italy and Spain. PBMCs, B-cell-depleted T cells, or T cells provided the cDNA or gDNA that made up the material.

The table came from immunoSEQ multiplex PCR; TCRdb's copy has only in-frame clones and leaves some out. The repertoire includes around 170,000 clones, approximately 83% of them detected once, and roughly 2.9% sits in the top ten. This clone was recorded only once. There are 13 residues in the CDR3. Germline V gene data show CDR1 as SQVTM and CDR2 as ANQGSEA. Trimming pared 4 bases from V and 4 bases from J, leaving 12 bases between. The chain couples TRBV29-1 to TRBJ2-3; a possible D gene is TRBD1 (6 bases). This sequence was found in an older woman with acute or convalescent COVID-19. Sequencing input: peripheral blood. CDR3 DNA: TGCAGCGTTGCCCCCGGACAGCCAGATACGCAGTATTTT. Its protein is CSVAPGQPDTQYF.